The T cell receptor beta chain under discussion was sequenced for a study of T cells in Graves' hyperthyroidism and ophthalmopathy. Whole-study findings and limits: Researchers found most expanded thyroid clonotypes above 0.001 in blood as well.

V dropped 6 bases and J dropped 0 bases, with 12 bases sitting between them. Germline V gene sequence: CDR1 ENHRY, CDR2 SYGVKD. The CDR3 runs 15 residues. The TCR beta CDR3 regions underwent amplification using RNA transcripts as the source. HTBI primers were the set used in a first-round RT-PCR of the TCR CDR3. TCRdb redid the calling of the multiplex PCR reads with MiXCR, one entry per CDR3 protein. The sample records 500,000 to 650,000 distinct CDR3 sequences, just under 20% being singletons. A word on this clonotype: Its antigen is currently unknown.

The sequence came from a man aged 35-49 years with Graves' ophthalmopathy. Specimen: blood. This sequence joins TRBV10-3 and TRBJ1-3, with D unresolved. The CDR3 spells CAIRAGDSSGNTIYF. The CDR3 DNA reads TGTGCCATCAGGGCCGGAGACTCCTCTGGAAACACCATATATTTT.